Below, 14 T cell receptor beta chains from the same sample are listed, as sequenced in a study of radiotherapy plus CTLA-4 blockade in lung cancer. The table came from immunoSEQ multiplex PCR; TCRdb's copy has only in-frame clones and leaves some out. The sample holds 90,000 to 100,000 clones, approximately 74% seen once. This sample comprised peripheral blood, obtained from a patient treated with radiotherapy plus ipilimumab. Receptor source: a human donor with non-small cell lung cancer who had a partial response to radiotherapy plus ipilimumab. Some clones in this sample may be carry-over from other donors' samples.

The rearrangement joins TRBV5-5 to TRBJ1-6; 8 bases match TRBD1. Germline V gene sequence: CDR1 SGHKS, CDR2 YYEKEE (reference sequence). The V segment lost 0 bases and the J segment 0 bases; nucleotides outside the gene matches: 2. The length of the CDR3 is 17 residues. As DNA, the CDR3 is TGTGCCAGCAGCTTGGACAGGGGGGACTCCTATAATTCACCCCTCCACTTT. Protein sequence: CASSLDRGDSYNSPLHF. The full variable domain, its missing parts supplied by reference TRBV5-5 and TRBJ1-6, is DAGVTQSPTHLIKTRGQQVTLRCSPISGHKSVSWYQQVLGQGPQFIFQYYEKEERGRGNFPDRFSARQFPNYSSELNVNALLLGDSALYLCASSLDRGDSYNSPLHFGNGTRLTVT.

The chain is built from TRBV25-1 and TRBJ2-1, with D unresolved. This CDR3 comprises 11 residues. Trimming took 5 bases from V and 6 from J, leaving 5 bases between them. Looked up from germline, CDR1 is MGHDK and CDR2 is SYGVNS. In nucleotides, the CDR3 is TGTGCCAGCAGTTTCGGCAATGAGCAGTTCTTC. This gives the protein CASSFGNEQFF.

The chain combines TRBV30 with TRBJ1-2; 7 positions match TRBD1. The V gene end was trimmed by 7 bases and the J gene end by 5 bases; junction bases not matched to a gene: 4. Per germline, CDR1 GTSNPN and CDR2 SVGIG (reference sequence). CDR3 length: 11 residues. The CDR3 nucleotides read TGTGCCTCCGGGACAGAGTATGGCTACACCTTC. This gives the protein CASGTEYGYTF. The entire variable domain, with the rest obtained from reference TRBV30 and TRBJ1-2, is as follows: SQTIHQWPATLVQPVGSPLSLECTVEGTSNPNLYWYRQAAGRGLQLLFYSVGIGQISSEVPQNLSASRPQDRQFILSSKKLLLSDSGFYLCASGTEYGYTFGSGTRLTVV.

The CDR3 is CAISQQGAYYNEQFF. The CDR3 DNA reads as TGTGCCATCAGTCAACAGGGGGCCTATTACAATGAGCAGTTCTTC. The V gene is TRBV10-3, the J gene TRBJ2-1; 9 nucleotides align to TRBD1. The V and J ends lost 5 bases and 4 bases, in that order; junction bases with no gene match: 6. The CDR3 loop spans 15 amino acids. The germline V gene has CDR1 ENHRY and CDR2 SYGVKD.

The chain combines TRBV7-9 with TRBJ2-7, with 12 nucleotides matching TRBD1. From germline, CDR1 is SEHNR and CDR2 FQNEAQ (reference sequence). With 5 bases clipped from V and 7 bases from J, the junction kept 9 bases outside the gene matches. CDR3 length equals 15 residues. CDR3 bases: TGTGCCAGCAGCAATTTGGGACAGGGGGCGGGGGAGCAGTACTTC. It encodes CASSNLGQGAGEQYF.

V usage is TRBV9 and J usage is TRBJ2-3, with 10 bases identical to TRBD2. CDR1 is SGDLS, CDR2 YYNGEE, per germline. V shed 4 bases and J 0 bases; nucleotides not matched to a gene: 5. The CDR3 is made up of 16 amino acids. The CDR3 reads CASSPLAGVSTDTQYF. The CDR3 DNA reads TGTGCCAGCAGCCCGCTAGCGGGAGTTAGCACAGATACGCAGTATTTT.

The rearrangement joins TRBV4-2 to TRBJ2-1; D is possibly TRBD1 (6 bases). The CDR3 loop spans 17 amino acids. CDR1 and CDR2 from the germline V gene are LGHNA and YNFKEQ. V lost 4 bases and J 4 bases, leaving 20 bases between the germline ends. CDR3 in amino acids: CASSRGHGPQGYNEQFF. The CDR3 nucleotides are TGTGCCAGCAGCCGAGGACACGGCCCACAGGGATACAATGAGCAGTTCTTC.

The chain couples TRBV7-8 to TRBJ2-1; possible D gene TRBD1, 6 bases. Germline loops: CDR1 SGHVS, CDR2 FQNEAQ. The V and J ends lost 5 bases and 10 bases respectively, with 15 bases between them. The CDR3 has 13 amino acids. This CDR3 is CASSATGLGEQFF. The CDR3 nucleotides are TGTGCCAGCAGCGCTACAGGGTTAGGGGAGCAGTTCTTC.

This chain uses TRBV19 with TRBJ2-5; weak D call: TRBD1 (6 bases). Germline V gene sequence: CDR1 LNHDA, CDR2 SQIVND (reference sequence). Trimming shortened V by 4 bases and J by 2 bases, and 11 bases separated the two germline ends. CDR3 size: 14 residues. CDR3 sequence (DNA): TGTGCCAGTAGTAACAGGGCCGGACAAGAGACCCAGTACTTC. The encoded protein is CASSNRAGQETQYF.

The gene calls are TRBV6-5 and TRBJ2-2; possibly TRBD1 for D (6 bases). V shed 7 bases and J shed 3 bases, with 12 bases lying between them. CDR1 is MNHEY and CDR2 is SVGAGI in the germline V gene. The length of the CDR3 is 14 residues. In DNA form, the CDR3 reads TGTGCCAGCAAAGGACAGCGATACACCGGGGAGCTGTTTTTT. The encoded protein is CASKGQRYTGELFF.

The CDR3 loop reads CASSLAGQGGGYTF. As DNA, the CDR3 is TGCGCCAGCAGCTTGGCCGGGCAGGGAGGTGGCTACACCTTC. The chain uses TRBV5-1 and TRBJ1-2; tentative D call: TRBD1 (5 bases). Per the germline V gene, CDR1 is SGHRS and CDR2 is YFSETQ. V lost 0 bases to trimming and J lost 7 bases, with 13 bases between them. The CDR3 extends over 14 amino acids.

The rearrangement links TRBV27 to TRBJ1-1, with D perhaps matching TRBD1 (6 bases). V was cut by 8 bases and J by 6 bases, with 22 bases left in between. The CDR3 is made up of 15 amino acids. Per germline, CDR1 MNHEY and CDR2 SMNVEV (reference sequence). The CDR3 is CASSPAAGALSEAFF. CDR3 DNA sequence: TGTGCCAGCTCCCCGGCTGCGGGGGCTCTTTCTGAAGCTTTCTTT.

This clone was found a few times. J is TRBJ2-1 and V is TRBV28; no definite D call. The CDR3 sequence is 13 residues long. Germline V CDR1 and CDR2: MDHEN, SYDVKM. The V end lost 6 bases, the J end lost 7 bases, and 13 bases lay between the germline ends. DNA of the CDR3: TGTGCCAGCAGAAGTACCAACAAAAATGAGCAGTTCTTC. The encoded protein is CASRSTNKNEQFF.

V is TRBV7-9 and J is TRBJ2-5, with TRBD2 as a possible D gene (6 bases). Trimming stripped 3 bases from V and 5 bases from J, with 13 bases between. CDR3 length: 14 residues. Germline V gene data show CDR1 as SEHNR and CDR2 as FQNEAQ (reference sequence). The CDR3 loop is CASSFSIGGETQYF. In DNA, the CDR3 is TGTGCCAGCAGCTTTAGTATCGGAGGGGAGACCCAGTACTTC. The variable domain in full, with the rest retrieved from reference TRBV7-9 and TRBJ2-5, is DTGVSQNPRHKITKRGQNVTFRCDPISEHNRLYWYRQTLGQGPEFLTYFQNEAQLEKSRLLSDRFSAERPKGSFSTLEIQRTEQGDSAMYLCASSFSIGGETQYFGPGTRLLVL.